The clone carrying this TCR beta chain was recorded only once. The data were taken from a study of cytomegalovirus exposure and HLA in healthy donors. Across the whole study: About 84% of around 400 genotyped donors fell in the Caucasian-associated ancestry cluster.

A multiplex PCR was run with 60 Vbeta primers and 13 Jbeta primers. TCRdb's copy holds only in-frame clones and misses some; the assay was immunoSEQ multiplex PCR. Among about 140,000 clones listed, roughly 78% were seen once. The CDR3 is made up of 18 amino acids. CDR1 and CDR2 from the germline V gene are ENHRY and SYGVKD. V gave up 3 bases and J gave up 0 bases; unmatched junction bases: 4. This TCR derives from a female donor in good health and CMV-seronegative. The sequenced sample was PBMCs. This rearrangement joins TRBV10-3 to TRBJ2-1; 14 bases agree with TRBD2. The CDR3 loop is CAISDRTSGRSSYNEQFF. CDR3 nucleotides: TGTGCCATCAGTGATCGGACTAGCGGGAGGAGCTCCTACAATGAGCAGTTCTTC.